This TCR beta chain was profiled in a study of CD8 T cells in Susac syndrome. With random hexamers, reverse transcription was performed on about 0.45 to 1 ug of RNA. Amplification of TCR beta CDR3 used immunoSEQ multiplex PCR across 54 Vbeta and 13 Jbeta. Via MiXCR, TCRdb re-called the immunoSEQ multiplex PCR reads, giving one row per CDR3 protein. Altogether a few hundred thousand distinct CDR3 sequences are present, about 96% being singletons, with the ten largest covering roughly 0.09%. From blood CD8+ and CD4+ T cells, the TCR beta chain was sequenced. The multiple sclerosis controls were treatment-naive patients, and their relapsing-remitting disease was stable or active. Negative isolation was used for CD8+ and CD4+ T cells, and FACS enrichment was applied to TEMRA cells. This clonotype was recorded only once. Germline-derived CDR1 and CDR2 are SEHNR and FQNEAQ (reference sequence). V was clipped by 7 bases and J by 7 bases; unmatched bases: 10. The CDR3 has 13 amino acids.

The source material was CD4+ T cells from PBMCs. This clonotype was sampled from a human donor with multiple sclerosis. The chain links TRBV7-9 to TRBJ2-7, with 7 bases that match TRBD2. CDR3 DNA: TGTGCCAGCAACTCCGCCCCGGGGGGAGAGCAGTACTTC. Its translation is CASNSAPGGEQYF. Based on the CDR3 plus reference TRBV7-9 and TRBJ2-7, the full variable domain is DTGVSQNPRHKITKRGQNVTFRCDPISEHNRLYWYRQTLGQGPEFLTYFQNEAQLEKSRLLSDRFSAERPKGSFSTLEIQRTEQGDSAMYLCASNSAPGGEQYFGPGTRLTVT.